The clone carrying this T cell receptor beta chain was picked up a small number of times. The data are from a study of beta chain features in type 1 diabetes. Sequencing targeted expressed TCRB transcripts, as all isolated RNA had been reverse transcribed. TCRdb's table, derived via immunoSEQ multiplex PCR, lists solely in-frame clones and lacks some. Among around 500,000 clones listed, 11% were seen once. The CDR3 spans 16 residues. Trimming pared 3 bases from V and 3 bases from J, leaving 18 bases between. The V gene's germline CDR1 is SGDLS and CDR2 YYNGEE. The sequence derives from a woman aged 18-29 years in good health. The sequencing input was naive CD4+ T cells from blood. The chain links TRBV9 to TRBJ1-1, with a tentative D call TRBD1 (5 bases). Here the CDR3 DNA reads TGTGCCAGCAGCGGAGGGGACGGCAGGCTGGACACTGAAGCTTTCTTT. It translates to CASSGGDGRLDTEAFF.